The T cell receptor beta chain under discussion was sequenced for a study of shared clonotypes between healthy human individuals. Study as a whole: Donors consisted of a couple of women and a few men between 18 and 49. Study-wide results and caveats: It was only blood that was sampled, and tissue repertoires likely differ. Clonotype sharing among donors was expected to depend on sequencing depth.

About this clone itself: Its antigen is currently unknown.

Germline V gene data show CDR1 as SQVTM and CDR2 as ANQGSEA. CDR3 length: 12 amino acids. For unsorted PBMC, approximately 290 ng DNA per replicate equaled roughly 28,000 T cell genomes. Some clones are missing from TCRdb's copy, which holds only in-frame ones; the method was immunoSEQ multiplex PCR. The sample shows around 440,000 clones, roughly three quarters of them seen only once. The sequenced sample consisted of PBMCs. The chain has TRBV29-1 and TRBJ1-3, with 7 nucleotides matching TRBD1. The TCR was taken from a woman aged 40 to 55 in good health. Some clones in this sample may be carry-over from other donors' samples. CDR3 in amino acids: CGIRDSAGTIYF. In nucleotides, the CDR3 is TGCGGCATTCGGGACAGCGCAGGGACCATATATTTT.